The 13 T cell receptor beta chains below were found in one sample sequenced in a study of T cells in tuberculosis. Clones were read by immunoSEQ multiplex PCR, and TCRdb kept only the in-frame ones, dropping some. The sample holds about 43,000 clones, 95% seen once. Sequences were obtained from PBMCs. These receptors all come from a donor aged 10 to 29 with latent tuberculosis or without tuberculosis infection.

This clone appeared once. The chain links TRBV7-2 to TRBJ2-1; the match to TRBD2 covers 11 bases. This CDR3 spans 17 amino acids. Germline CDR1 and CDR2: SGHTA and FQGNSA. V trimming: 1 base; J trimming: 2 bases; junction bases outside the gene matches: 4. The CDR3, as DNA: TGTGCCAGCAGCTTAGTTAGCGGGGGGGCTGCCTACAATGAGCAGTTCTTC. It is translated as CASSLVSGGAAYNEQFF.

The chain joins TRBV21-1 to TRBJ1-2. TRBV21-1 is a known pseudogene. This CDR3 comprises 14 residues. The CDR3 sequence is CASSKGGRDYGYTF. CDR3 nucleotide sequence: TGTGCCAGCAGCAAGGGGGGTCGAGACTATGGCTACACCTTC.

This chain connects TRBV10-3 to TRBJ2-7; the match to TRBD2 covers 11 bases. Germline V gene sequence: CDR1 ENHRY, CDR2 SYGVKD. The CDR3 extends over 14 amino acids. With 9 bases clipped from V and 6 bases from J, the junction kept 10 bases outside the gene matches. CDR3 coding DNA: TGTGCCATAAATATAGCGGGGGGGACATCCGAGCAGTACTTC. Translated: CAINIAGGTSEQYF.

This rearrangement joins TRBV6-5 to TRBJ2-5; 10 bases are shared with TRBD2. CDR3 length equals 15 residues. Germline trimming cut 2 bases from V and 3 bases from J; bases unmatched to any gene: 3. CDR1 and CDR2 (germline): MNHEY, SVGAGI. CDR3 region: CASSYGLAAKETQYF. CDR3 in DNA: TGTGCCAGCAGTTACGGACTAGCGGCAAAAGAGACCCAGTACTTC.

The chain links TRBV11-2 to TRBJ2-7, with D hard to call. Trimming pared 2 bases from V and 0 bases from J, leaving 8 bases between. CDR3 length: 14 residues. CDR1 and CDR2 (germline): SGHAT, FQNNGV. The CDR3 region is CASSLYSFSYEQYF. The CDR3 bases are TGTGCCAGCAGCTTATATAGCTTCTCCTACGAGCAGTACTTC.

V and J are TRBV6-1 and TRBJ1-2; 8 bases line up with TRBD1. Trimming removed 6 bases from V and 7 bases from J; junction bases left unmatched: 7. The CDR3 is 13 amino acids. Germline-derived CDR1 and CDR2 are MNHNS and SASEGT. The CDR3 reads CASSLQGARGYTF. The CDR3 region has the DNA TGTGCCAGCAGCCTCCAGGGGGCTCGTGGCTACACCTTC.

This chain uses TRBV27 with TRBJ2-3, with TRBD1 identical over 8 bases. This CDR3 is built from 14 residues. Germline V gene data show CDR1 as MNHEY and CDR2 as SMNVEV (reference sequence). With 6 bases clipped from V and 3 bases from J, the junction kept 5 bases outside the gene matches. CDR3 in amino acids: CASRKQGETDTQYF. CDR3 DNA sequence: TGTGCCAGCAGGAAACAGGGGGAGACAGATACGCAGTATTTT.

The chain carries TRBV25-1 and TRBJ2-1, with a possible D match to TRBD1 (5 bases). The CDR3 extends over 16 amino acids. Looked up from germline, CDR1 is MGHDK and CDR2 is SYGVNS. Trimming removed 2 bases from V and 5 bases from J, with 16 bases in between. CDR3: CASSEIRQGRDNEQFF. Written as DNA, the CDR3 is TGTGCCAGCAGTGAAATCAGGCAGGGCCGGGACAATGAGCAGTTCTTC. The whole variable domain, filled in from reference TRBV25-1 and TRBJ2-1, reads EADIYQTPRYLVIGTGKKITLECSQTMGHDKMYWYQQDPGMELHLIHYSYGVNSTEKGDLSSESTVSRIRTEHFPLTLESARPSHTSQYLCASSEIRQGRDNEQFFGPGTRLTVL.

The chain joins TRBV6-1 to TRBJ1-1; D unclear. This CDR3 is 12 amino acids long. Trimming removed 4 bases at V and 10 bases at J, with 13 bases between. Germline lookup yields CDR1 MNHNS and CDR2 SASEGT. DNA for the CDR3: TGTGCCAGCAGTGCCCAGACTAGGGTAGCTTTCTTT. Translation gives CASSAQTRVAFF.

V is TRBV28 and J is TRBJ1-1; D not resolved. The CDR3 runs to 17 residues. V lost 4 bases and J lost 0, with 18 bases in between. Per germline, CDR1 MDHEN and CDR2 SYDVKM. CDR3 region: CASSYLGRARLNTEAFF. Written as DNA, the CDR3 is TGTGCCAGCAGTTACCTCGGGAGGGCCCGACTGAACACTGAAGCTTTCTTT. Full variable domain (missing parts from reference TRBV28 and TRBJ1-1): DVKVTQSSRYLVKRTGEKVFLECVQDMDHENMFWYRQDPGLGLRLIYFSYDVKMKEKGDIPEGYSVSREKKERFSLILESASTNQTSMYLCASSYLGRARLNTEAFFGQGTRLTVV.

The chain links TRBV28 to TRBJ2-2, with TRBD2 as a possible D gene (5 bases). V lost 2 bases and J 5 bases, leaving 18 bases between the germline ends. This CDR3 has 17 residues. CDR1 is MDHEN, CDR2 SYDVKM, per germline. CDR3 nucleotides: TGTGCCAGCAGTTTACCACTCGGGCTAGCTACTACCGGGGAGCTGTTTTTT. Amino acids: CASSLPLGLATTGELFF. Together with reference TRBV28 and TRBJ2-2, the CDR3 gives the full variable domain: DVKVTQSSRYLVKRTGEKVFLECVQDMDHENMFWYRQDPGLGLRLIYFSYDVKMKEKGDIPEGYSVSREKKERFSLILESASTNQTSMYLCASSLPLGLATTGELFFGEGSRLTVL.

This chain uses TRBV9 with TRBJ2-3, with 12 bases identical to TRBD2. With 2 bases clipped from V and 0 bases from J, the junction kept 4 bases outside the gene matches. The CDR3 loop spans 17 amino acids. In germline, CDR1 is SGDLS, CDR2 YYNGEE. The CDR3 sequence is CASSVLGLAGSTDTQYF. DNA for the CDR3: TGTGCCAGCAGCGTTCTCGGACTAGCGGGGAGCACAGATACGCAGTATTTT.

The chain is built from TRBV7-6 and TRBJ2-7; the match to TRBD2 covers 7 bases. V trimming: 2 bases; J trimming: 0 bases; junction bases outside the gene matches: 4. This CDR3 is 15 amino acids long. Germline V gene data show CDR1 as SGHVS and CDR2 as FNYEAQ. The CDR3 DNA follows: TGTGCCAGCAGCTTACGGACTAGTAGCTCCTACGAGCAGTACTTC. Translating gives CASSLRTSSSYEQYF.